One and the same sample provided the 15 T cell receptor beta chains below, sequenced in a study of T cells after yellow fever vaccination. TCRdb called the 5' RACE reads again in MiXCR, with one record for every CDR3 protein. The data show hundreds of thousands of distinct CDR3 sequences, less than 20% seen once. This specimen was PBMCs, taken roughly 5 days after the first yellow fever vaccination. The receptors originated from a man aged 18 to 35 who received the YFV17D yellow fever vaccine.

V gene TRBV7-9 combines with J gene TRBJ2-1; 8 bases align to TRBD2. The CDR3 extends over 14 amino acids. Germline V gives CDR1 SEHNR, CDR2 FQNEAQ (reference sequence). After removal of 8 bases from V and 3 bases from J, the junction contained 6 bases not matched to a gene. CDR3 in DNA: TGTGCCAGCTCCTTCGCGGGGGGCTACAATGAGCAGTTCTTC. It encodes CASSFAGGYNEQFF.

The chain has TRBV27 and TRBJ2-1; TRBD1 matches 10 bases. The V gene end was trimmed by 1 base and the J gene end by 6 bases; junction bases not matched to a gene: 6. Germline CDR1 and CDR2: MNHEY and SMNVEV (reference sequence). This CDR3 is built from 16 residues. The CDR3 is CASSLYGTGVFNEQFF. The CDR3 nucleotides read TGTGCCAGCAGTTTATATGGGACAGGGGTATTCAATGAGCAGTTCTTC.

This clonotype turned up a few times. This chain uses TRBV7-6 with TRBJ2-1, with 9 bases matching TRBD2. The trim removed 1 base at V and 0 bases at J, leaving 4 bases unmatched. Looked up from germline, CDR1 is SGHVS and CDR2 is FNYEAQ. The CDR3 length is 17 residues. Written as DNA, the CDR3 is TGTGCCAGCAGCTTAGGCGGTAGCGGGGGCTCCTACAATGAGCAGTTCTTC. This gives the protein CASSLGGSGGSYNEQFF.

This chain joins TRBV4-3 and TRBJ1-1, with unresolved D. From germline, CDR1 is LGHNA and CDR2 YSLEER. CDR3 size: 16 residues. Trimming cost V 0 bases and J 7 bases, with 18 bases left between them. The CDR3 DNA reads as TGCGCCAGCAGCCAAGATTCACTAGGAAATAGGGTTGAAGCTTTCTTT. This translates into CASSQDSLGNRVEAFF.

This clonotype was seen at least ten times. V is TRBV3-1 and J is TRBJ2-5, with unresolved D. V was pared by 6 bases and J by 5 bases, with 7 bases between. Germline V gives CDR1 LGHDT, CDR2 YNNKEL (reference sequence). The CDR3 consists of 11 residues. The CDR3: CASSQRETQYF. CDR3 sequence (DNA): TGTGCCAGCAGTCAAAGGGAGACCCAGTACTTC.

The chain employs TRBV6-5 and TRBJ1-2; 9 nucleotides agree with TRBD1. From germline, CDR1 is MNHEY and CDR2 SVGAGI. This CDR3 contains 15 residues. Trimming took 0 bases from V and 6 from J; bases not matched to a gene: 5. Here the CDR3 reads CASSYSKDRGNGYTF. The DNA of the CDR3 is TGTGCCAGCAGTTACTCGAAGGACAGGGGAAATGGCTACACCTTC.

V and J are TRBV20-1 and TRBJ1-2; D is possibly TRBD1 (6 bases). Germline V gives CDR1 DFQATT, CDR2 SNEGSKA (reference sequence). Trimming stripped 6 bases from V and 0 bases from J, with 17 bases between. The CDR3 length is 15 residues. CDR3 in DNA: TGCAGTGCCCCAATGACAGGTGCGACTAACTATGGCTACACCTTC. This translates into CSAPMTGATNYGYTF.

Only a few counts were recorded for this clonotype. The chain recombines TRBV29-1 with TRBJ1-2, with 9 bases identical to TRBD1. The trim removed 4 bases at V and 5 bases at J, leaving 5 bases unmatched. The V gene's germline CDR1 is SQVTM and CDR2 ANQGSEA. The length of the CDR3 is 13 residues. The CDR3: CSVVQGAPYGYTF. As DNA, the CDR3 is TGCAGCGTTGTACAGGGGGCGCCTTATGGCTACACCTTC. The complete variable domain, with remaining parts taken from reference TRBV29-1 and TRBJ1-2, reads SAVISQKPSRDICQRGTSLTIQCQVDSQVTMMFWYRQQPGQSLTLIATANQGSEATYESGFVIDKFPISRPNLTFSTLTVSNMSPEDSSIYLCSVVQGAPYGYTFGSGTRLTVV.

The chain employs TRBV20-1 and TRBJ2-2; 9 bases agree with TRBD1. Per the germline V gene, CDR1 is DFQATT and CDR2 is SNEGSKA (reference sequence). The length of the CDR3 is 13 residues. V gave up 6 bases and J gave up 7 bases; unmatched junction bases: 6. In nucleotides, the CDR3 is TGCAGTGCCCAGGGACAGGGTGACGGGGAGCTGTTTTTT. This encodes CSAQGQGDGELFF.

This clonotype was seen only a few times. V is TRBV2 and J is TRBJ2-5, with D possibly being TRBD1 (5 bases). This CDR3 has 15 residues. In germline, CDR1 is SNHLY, CDR2 FYNNEI. The V gene lost 4 bases and the J gene lost 2 bases, with 14 bases spanning the gap. The CDR3 reads CASSGRLAGQETQYF. CDR3 DNA: TGTGCCAGCAGTGGAAGGTTGGCAGGGCAAGAGACCCAGTACTTC.

This clonotype appeared many times. The J gene is TRBJ2-1, the V gene TRBV4-3; possible D gene TRBD2, 5 bases. The CDR3 spans 16 residues. V was trimmed by 1 base and J by 5 bases, leaving 15 bases between them. Germline V gives CDR1 LGHNA, CDR2 YSLEER. The CDR3 spells CASSQAAAGGHNEQFF. DNA of the CDR3: TGCGCCAGCAGCCAAGCAGCGGCCGGAGGCCACAATGAGCAGTTCTTC.

CDR3 sequence: CSVVREGTEAFF. For the CDR3, the DNA is TGCAGCGTTGTTCGGGAGGGCACTGAAGCTTTCTTT. The V call is TRBV29-1, the J call TRBJ1-1; no clear D gene. V was clipped by 4 bases and J by 4 bases, with 10 bases between them. The CDR3 runs 12 residues. Germline values: CDR1 SQVTM, CDR2 ANQGSEA. The full variable domain, with the rest looked up from reference TRBV29-1 and TRBJ1-1, is SAVISQKPSRDICQRGTSLTIQCQVDSQVTMMFWYRQQPGQSLTLIATANQGSEATYESGFVIDKFPISRPNLTFSTLTVSNMSPEDSSIYLCSVVREGTEAFFGQGTRLTVV.

V gene TRBV4-2 combines with J gene TRBJ2-3; 15 bases are a match to TRBD2. The CDR3 extends over 19 amino acids. Per germline, CDR1 LGHNA and CDR2 YNFKEQ. V lost 1 base to trimming and J lost 2 bases; unmatched junction nucleotides: 7. The CDR3 spells CASSQAGTSGGLSTDTQYF. DNA of the CDR3: TGTGCCAGCAGCCAAGCCGGGACTAGCGGGGGGCTTTCCACAGATACGCAGTATTTT.

The chain links TRBV29-1 to TRBJ2-2; D unresolved. Germline CDR1 SQVTM, CDR2 ANQGSEA. The V gene lost 3 bases and the J gene lost 3 bases, with 8 bases spanning the gap. This CDR3 comprises 13 residues. CDR3 sequence: CSVDGQDTGELFF. The CDR3 DNA reads as TGCAGCGTTGATGGGCAAGACACCGGGGAGCTGTTTTTT.

In its sample, this clonotype was seen a few times. This CDR3 is CASSYSSRTASTDTQYF. The CDR3 nucleotides are TGTGCCAGCAGTTACTCGAGCCGGACAGCGAGCACAGATACGCAGTATTTT. The chain carries TRBV6-5 and TRBJ2-3, with D perhaps matching TRBD1 (6 bases). This CDR3 comprises 17 residues. The germline V and J ends were trimmed by 0 bases and 0 bases, with 13 bases remaining between them. Germline assignment: CDR1 MNHEY and CDR2 SVGAGI.